This passage covers 5 T cell receptor beta chains from one sample sequenced in a study of monozygotic twins with inflammatory bowel disease. TCRdb re-analyzed the 5' RACE reads; it lists each CDR3 protein once, without DNA. This listing includes around 150,000 distinct CDR3 sequences. The sequenced sample was blood. All receptors derive from a human donor with ulcerative colitis or Crohn's disease, or a healthy co-twin of an affected twin (not recorded which).

CDR3 sequence: CASSSLAGVDTQYF. The chain is built from TRBV7-3 and TRBJ2-3; TCRdb lists TRBD2, though no DNA is available to test this call. Germline CDR1 is SGHTA and CDR2 is FQGTGA. The CDR3 totals 14 residues. Filled out from reference TRBV7-3 and TRBJ2-3, the complete variable domain reads GAGVSQTPSNKVTEKGKYVELRCDPISGHTALYWYRQSLGQGPEFLIYFQGTGAADDSGLPNDRFFAVRPEGSVSTLKIQRTERGDSAVYLCASSSLAGVDTQYFGPGTRLTVL.

The CDR3 loop reads CASSLRRGESQGMNTEAFF. The J gene is TRBJ1-1, the V gene TRBV12-3 or TRBV12-4; there is no DNA to check the TCRdb D call of TRBD1. This CDR3 is built from 19 residues.

The rearrangement links TRBV5-1 to TRBJ2-3; TCRdb's D call, TRBD2, is unchecked because there is no DNA. CDR1 and CDR2 (germline): SGHRS, YFSETQ. This CDR3 has 18 residues. This CDR3 is CASSLERGARLSTDTQYF.

The chain joins TRBV7-8 to TRBJ2-5. The CDR3 has 12 amino acids. Per the germline V gene, CDR1 is SGHVS and CDR2 is FQNEAQ. This CDR3 reads CASSFAWETQYF.

The chain couples TRBV6-5 to TRBJ1-6. CDR3 length: 13 amino acids. Germline CDR1 MNHEY, CDR2 SVGAGI. The CDR3 protein is CASSYSYNSPLHF.